The clone carrying this T cell receptor beta chain showed up just a few times. The target antigen is unknown. The table came from immunoSEQ multiplex PCR; TCRdb's copy has only in-frame clones and leaves some out. The sample has tens of thousands of clones; approximately 84% are singletons. These data come from a study of PD-1 blockade in mismatch repair-deficient tumors. The wider study: Enrolled about 2012-2016, patients had progressing, pretreated mismatch repair-deficient cancers of about a dozen types.

Study results and caveats: Tumor-resident clones, often absent from pretreatment blood, expanded after pembrolizumab and then contracted.

This CDR3 is 16 amino acids long. Every patient had mismatch repair deficiency by PCR or immunohistochemistry. The TCR-sequenced patients were a few responders to pembrolizumab. The sample was PBMCs, taken before pembrolizumab treatment. The receptor's source is an adult with mismatch repair-deficient cancer. The chain uses TRBV21-1 and TRBJ2-7; TRBD2, the table's D call, lacks a check against the DNA. TRBV21-1 is annotated as a pseudogene. The CDR3 sequence: CASIKFGTKSSYEQYF. The CDR3 DNA follows: TGTGCCAGCATCAAATTTGGGACTAAGAGCTCCTACGAGCAGTACTTC.